The T cell receptor (beta chain) described here comes from a study of control samples from healthy donors and cancer patients. Clones were read by immunoSEQ multiplex PCR, and TCRdb kept only the in-frame ones, dropping some. In the table there are tens of thousands of clones, around 95% of which are singletons. CDR3 length: 12 amino acids. V lost 2 bases, J lost 4 bases, and 5 bases lay in between. Germline V gives CDR1 MDHEN, CDR2 SYDVKM. Source material: blood. The receptor comes from a young man in good health. The gene calls are TRBV28 and TRBJ1-2; D unresolved. CDR3 nucleotides: TGTGCCAGCAGTTTAAATACCTATGGCTACACCTTC. Translating it yields CASSLNTYGYTF.